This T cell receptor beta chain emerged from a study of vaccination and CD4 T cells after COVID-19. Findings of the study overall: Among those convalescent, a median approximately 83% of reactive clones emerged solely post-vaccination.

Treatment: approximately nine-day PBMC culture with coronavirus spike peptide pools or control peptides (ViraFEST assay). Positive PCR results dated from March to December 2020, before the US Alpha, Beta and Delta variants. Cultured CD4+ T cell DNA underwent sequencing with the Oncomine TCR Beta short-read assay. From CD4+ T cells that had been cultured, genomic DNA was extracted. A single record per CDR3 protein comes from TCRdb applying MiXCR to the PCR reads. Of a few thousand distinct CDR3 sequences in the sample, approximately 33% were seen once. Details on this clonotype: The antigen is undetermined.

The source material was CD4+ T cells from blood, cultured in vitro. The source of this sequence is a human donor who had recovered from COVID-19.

DNA of the CDR3: TGCGCCAGCAGCATCGGACAGGCCAAAAACATTCAGTACTTC. Its translation: CASSIGQAKNIQYF. The J gene is TRBJ2-4, the V gene TRBV5-1, with D perhaps matching TRBD1 (6 bases). This CDR3 comprises 14 residues. Germline V gives CDR1 SGHRS, CDR2 YFSETQ. The germline V and J ends were trimmed by 4 bases and 1 base, with 9 bases remaining between them.